These 4 T cell receptor beta chains originate from one sample sequenced in a study of response to subunit inactivated influenza vaccine listed by TCRdb under 2018. Library method: RT-PCR. Sequencer: Illumina HiSeq 2500. TCRdb reanalyzed the raw reads on its own, using fastp at Q25 for trimming and MiXCR for clone calling, and kept in-frame beta chains. A single entry per CDR3 protein holds the most common genes and DNA from its merged rows. The sample table records 650,000 to 700,000 distinct CDR3 sequences; around 14% of these occur just once. Jointly, the top ten make up approximately 10% of the sample. Specimen: PBMCs from blood, collected 11 to 12 days after vaccination. Every receptor here comes from a man in his forties or fifties who received an inactivated influenza vaccine. Donor details come from another sample of the same person, matched by shared clones.

The table lists this clonotype with a few counts. The V call is TRBV15, the J call TRBJ2-1; 8 nucleotides align to TRBD2. The ends lost 0 bases at V and 2 bases at J; junction bases unmatched: 6. Germline V gene sequence: CDR1 LNHNV, CDR2 YYDKDF (reference sequence). The length of the CDR3 is 17 residues. The CDR3 DNA reads as TGTGCCACCAGCAGAGATGTCCGGGAGGGTCCCTACAATGAGCAGTTCTTC. It is translated as CATSRDVREGPYNEQFF.

This clonotype has only a few counts. The chain has TRBV20-1 and TRBJ2-3, with D possibly being TRBD1 (5 bases). V was trimmed by 7 bases and J by 8 bases, leaving 19 bases between them. The length of the CDR3 is 13 residues. Germline loops: CDR1 DFQATT, CDR2 SNEGSKA (reference sequence). The CDR3 protein is CSVGPRGRVTQYF. DNA of the CDR3: TGCAGTGTAGGGCCAAGGGGTAGGGTTACGCAGTATTTT.

As regards this clonotype: The junction and the germline gene differ at one end; a read error may be behind it. The genes are TRBV4-1 and TRBJ2-7; D may be TRBD2 (5 bases). CDR3 size: 15 residues. CDR1 is MGHRA and CDR2 is YSYEKL in the germline V gene. CDR3 sequence (DNA): TGCGCCAGCAGCCAAGATATCAGCGGTTACTACGAGCAGCACTTC. This codes for CASSQDISGYYEQHF.

The chain uses TRBV5-6 and TRBJ2-1; D is uncertain. The CDR3 is made up of 16 amino acids. Between the trimmed V and J ends, which lost 2 bases and 2 bases, there was a span of 14 bases. Germline values: CDR1 SGHDT, CDR2 YYEEEE. The CDR3 sequence is CASSLLRGLTYNEQFF. Here the CDR3 DNA reads TGTGCCAGCAGCTTATTAAGAGGTCTTACCTACAATGAGCAGTTCTTC.